A single sample is the source of the 9 T cell receptor beta chains below, sequenced in a study of CD8 T cells in ankylosing spondylitis. TCRdb re-called the 5' RACE reads through MiXCR, storing one row per CDR3 protein. Altogether 150,000 to 200,000 distinct CDR3 sequences are present, under 14% being singletons, with the ten largest covering roughly 29%. Material: blood, either unsorted or a sorted T cell fraction (not recorded which). The receptors originated from a male donor with ankylosing spondylitis or in good health (not recorded which).

This clonotype was seen a handful of times. The chain combines TRBV11-2 with TRBJ2-2; TRBD2 agrees at 10 bases. V dropped 1 base and J dropped 6; count of bases not matched to a gene: 5. This CDR3 is built from 16 residues. Germline CDR1 reads SGHAT; CDR2 reads FQNNGV. In nucleotides, the CDR3 is TGTGCCAGCAGCTTAGGGGCTAGCGGGAGCCCCGGGGAGCTGTTTTTT. Protein product: CASSLGASGSPGELFF.

This clonotype appeared a few times. The chain employs TRBV5-6 and TRBJ1-4, with D unresolved. Germline CDR1 is SGHDT and CDR2 is YYEEEE. V lost 4 bases and J lost 0, with 7 bases in between. The CDR3 has 14 residues. Written as DNA, the CDR3 is TGTGCCAGCAGCCCGGTGACAACTAATGAAAAACTGTTTTTT. This translates into CASSPVTTNEKLFF.

This clonotype came up a few times. The chain recombines TRBV12-3 or TRBV12-4 with TRBJ1-1, with 8 bases matching TRBD1. Trimming cost V 6 bases and J 4 bases; bases outside gene matches: 7. The CDR3 length is 14 residues. CDR3 sequence reads: CASSRTGTSTEAFF. Here the CDR3 DNA reads TGTGCCAGCAGCCGGACAGGGACTTCCACTGAAGCTTTCTTT.

Many counts were recorded for this clonotype. The rearrangement links TRBV12-3 or TRBV12-4 to TRBJ1-5; D gene uncertain. The germline V and J ends were trimmed by 4 bases and 6 bases, with 16 bases remaining between them. The CDR3 loop spans 15 amino acids. The chain's CDR3 is CASSSQAQVGQPQHF. For the CDR3, the DNA is TGTGCCAGCAGTTCCCAGGCCCAGGTTGGTCAGCCCCAGCATTTT.

This clonotype appeared many times. This chain joins TRBV7-9 and TRBJ1-2, with 8 bases matching TRBD1. Unmatched junction bases numbered 5, after V lost 6 bases and J lost 2 bases. The germline CDR1 and CDR2 sequences are SEHNR and FQNEAQ (reference sequence). The CDR3 has 14 amino acids. Written as DNA, the CDR3 is TGTGCCAGCAGTTCAGGGGGCTTGAACTATGGCTACACCTTC. Translation: CASSSGGLNYGYTF.

This sequence joins TRBV5-1 and TRBJ1-2, with 7 positions matching TRBD1. This CDR3 contains 13 residues. Germline V gene data show CDR1 as SGHRS and CDR2 as YFSETQ. V lost 4 bases to trimming and J lost 3 bases; unmatched junction nucleotides: 3. CDR3 residues: CASSPQGDYGYTF. For the CDR3, the DNA is TGCGCCAGCAGCCCCCAGGGGGACTATGGCTACACCTTC.

Here the CDR3 DNA reads TGTGCCAGCAGTTTCGGGGTACGGGCTGGGCAGTACTTC. This translates into CASSFGVRAGQYF. J is TRBJ2-7 and V is TRBV25-1; maybe TRBD2 (5 bases). Germline values: CDR1 MGHDK, CDR2 SYGVNS. V was clipped by 5 bases and J by 9 bases, with 17 bases between them. The CDR3 covers 13 residues.

This clonotype was detected many times. This sequence joins TRBV5-6 and TRBJ2-7, with 12 nucleotides matching TRBD1. This CDR3 spans 16 amino acids. Germline V gene lookup returns CDR1 SGHDT and CDR2 YYEEEE. Trimming at V came to 2 bases and at J to 7 bases, leaving 10 bases not matched to a gene. CDR3 coding DNA: TGTGCCAGCAGCTTAGGCTCGGGACAGGGGGCGGGGGAGCAGTACTTC. It encodes CASSLGSGQGAGEQYF.

There are a few counts of this clonotype. CDR3 in amino acids: CASSHPRGNYGYTF. The CDR3 bases are TGTGCCAGCAGCCACCCACGGGGGAACTATGGCTACACCTTC. This chain uses TRBV5-4 with TRBJ1-2; possible D gene TRBD1, 5 bases. CDR1 SGHNT and CDR2 YYREEE come from the germline V gene (reference sequence). The CDR3 consists of 14 residues. With 4 bases removed from V and 2 bases from J, the gap between germline ends came to 12 bases.